The present T cell receptor beta chain was sequenced within a study of T-cell reconstitution after alpha-beta-depleted transplantation in children (TCRdb year 2016). Describing the broader study: The study quantitatively tracked T-cell immune reconstitution after TCRalphabeta/CD19-depleted allogeneic hematopoietic cell transplantation in children using TCR repertoire profiling.

Trimmed from V: 6 bases; trimmed from J: 3 bases; junction bases lacking a gene match: 5. The CDR3 starts with the cysteine, ends with the phenylalanine, and has 14 residues. CDR3 DNA only is kept here, 42 bases in frame from base 1. This clonotype was detected many times. Its antigen target is currently unknown. No base quality values were provided; no much bigger clone lies one nucleotide off. The method behind the library was PCR. Reads for this sample came from an Illumina HiSeq 2500. Molecular barcoding was employed in the preparation of TCR libraries, with unique molecular identifiers being used to normalize TCRbeta repertoire quantification. TCRdb reprocessed the public reads (quality trimming at Q25 with fastp, clone calling with MiXCR) and kept in-frame beta chains. When rows share a CDR3 protein, they turn into one entry using the most common DNA and genes. Across this sample there are fewer than 130,000 distinct CDR3 sequences, with about a tenth seen only once. The ten top clones hold roughly 8% of the sample.

The receptor's source is a human donor who donated a stem cell graft to a child with acute lymphoblastic leukemia. The sample was PBMCs from the stem cell graft donor, taken from the stem cell graft. Recombination connected TRBV12-3 or TRBV12-4 to TRBJ2-3; 8 middle bases align to TRBD2. The encoded CDR3 is CASRVSGRTDTQYF. The DNA sequence reads TGTGCCAGCAGGGTCAGCGGGAGAACAGATACGCAGTATTTT.